This TCR beta chain was recovered during a study of chemoradiotherapy in HPV16-positive cancers. The germline V gene has CDR1 SGHNT and CDR2 YYREEE (reference sequence). The CDR3 runs 14 residues. V lost 3 bases, J lost 5 bases, and 14 bases lay in between. Samples were taken several times over chemoradiotherapy. Sequencing was performed with immunoSEQ multiplex PCR; in TCRdb, only in-frame clones are kept and a portion is missing. The table includes 2,500 to 4,000 clones, around 81% detected once. The source material was tumor tissue, sampled from a patient who underwent chemoradiotherapy. This clonotype was obtained from a human donor with HPV-associated anogenital cancer. This chain joins TRBV5-4 and TRBJ1-1; the D is unclear. The CDR3 DNA follows: TGTGCCAGCAGCTCCCCGGGAACACGGACTGAAGCTTTCTTT. It yields the protein CASSSPGTRTEAFF.